Here is one T cell receptor (beta chain) with its context. As yet, its antigen is unknown. This entry comes from a study of PD-L1 blockade in urothelial cancer. Study-level information: Dosed intravenously at 1,200 mg every 3 weeks, atezolizumab was initiated by patients around 2014.

The V gene lost 1 base and the J gene lost 3 bases, with 9 bases spanning the gap. The CDR3 sequence is 14 residues long. The germline V gene encodes CDR1 SGDLS and CDR2 YYNGEE. Every PCR got spiked synthetic TCR analog templates. This table comes from immunoSEQ multiplex PCR, and its TCRdb copy is limited to in-frame clones, with some not included. The sample consists of about 130,000 clones, 86% of them appearing once. Overall study findings and caveats: Tumor-associated TCR clones expanded more in blood at 3 weeks in patients with durable benefit.

The time point was: peripheral blood 6 weeks after treatment start. The chain combines TRBV9 with TRBJ2-3; tentatively, D is TRBD2 (6 bases). This TCR was sampled from a man aged 50 to 59 with urothelial cancer. Sequencing used PBMCs, obtained around atezolizumab (anti-PD-L1) treatment. The CDR3 nucleotides read TGTGCCAGCAGCGTAAAGGGGAGGACAGATACGCAGTATTTT. This sequence encodes CASSVKGRTDTQYF.